The source of this T cell receptor beta chain is a study of blood T cell repertoires in COVID-19. As for the study in general: The United States, Italy and Spain were the sources of the acute and convalescent COVID-19 samples.

Produced via immunoSEQ multiplex PCR; TCRdb's table is partial and in-frame only. The table has roughly 200,000 clones, 86% seen once; the top ten hold approximately 6.1%. The sequencing sample was made of peripheral blood. The receptor was derived from an elderly man with acute or convalescent COVID-19.

Written as DNA, the CDR3 is TGTGCCAGCAGCCGAACAGTCCAAGAGACCCAGTACTTC. Its translation: CASSRTVQETQYF. This chain joins TRBV7-8 and TRBJ2-5; D gene uncertain. The CDR3 is 13 amino acids. Trimming removed 5 bases from V and 1 base from J, with 8 bases in between. Germline V lookup: CDR1 SGHVS, CDR2 FQNEAQ.